The clone carrying this T cell receptor (beta chain) was observed a few times. By flow cytometry, patients selected for sequencing had shown an expansion of CD8+CD57+ cells. CDR3 size: 13 residues. Trimming pared 6 bases from V and 3 bases from J, leaving 10 bases between. This entry is derived from a study of CD8+CD57+ T cells in acquired aplastic anemia. TCR beta VDJ and CDR3 profiling used genomic DNA as template. A single record per CDR3 protein comes from TCRdb applying MiXCR to the reads. The data contain 160,000 or so distinct CDR3 sequences, 60% to 80% of them singletons. The genes are TRBV12-3 or TRBV12-4 and TRBJ2-3; the D is unclear. Material: sorted CD4+, CD8+, or CD8+CD57+ T cells (not recorded which) from PBMCs. This receptor was identified in a human donor with aplastic anemia. For the CDR3, the DNA is TGTGCCAGCAGCTTGGGGTCGACAGATACGCAGTATTTT. Protein sequence: CASSLGSTDTQYF.